These T cell receptor beta chains were read from a single sample in a study of cytomegalovirus exposure and HLA in healthy donors. Sequenced by immunoSEQ multiplex PCR; TCRdb stores in-frame clones only, minus some. The sample shows more than 80,000 clones, roughly 80% of them seen only once. The sample consisted of PBMCs. These receptors originate from a man aged 55 to 70 in good health and CMV-seronegative. The CDR3 runs from the conserved cysteine through the conserved F or W. A D gene is named only where the DNA matches it firmly. Expanded clones get a size class; other rows say once, few or many, or leave the size out.

v_gene	abundance	d_gene	j_gene	CDR3nt	CDR3aa
TRBV9	NA	NA	TRBJ1-1	TGTGCCAGCAGCGCGATGGGGGGGAACACTGAAGCTTTCTTT	CASSAMGGNTEAFF
TRBV5-1	few	TRBD2	TRBJ2-1	TGCGCCAGCAGCTGGGGGACTAGCGGTACGGATGAGCAGTTCTTC	CASSWGTSGTDEQFF
TRBV9	NA	NA	TRBJ1-1	TGTGCCAGCAGCGTAGTAAGCAGGATGAACACTGAAGCTTTCTTT	CASSVVSRMNTEAFF
TRBV7-9	NA	NA	TRBJ1-2	TGTGCCAGCAGCTTAGGACGGGTGAACTATGGCTACACCTTC	CASSLGRVNYGYTF
TRBV7-6	NA	NA	TRBJ2-7	TGTGCCAGCAGCAACGGGGGGCGGGCCCAATACGAGCAGTACTTC	CASSNGGRAQYEQYF
TRBV11-2	NA	TRBD1	TRBJ1-6	TGTGCCAGCAGCCCCGGGGACAGGGGTAATTCACCCCTCCACTTT	CASSPGDRGNSPLHF
TRBV19	NA	TRBD1	TRBJ1-2	TGTGCCAGTAGAGTCCGCACAGGGGAGCACTATGGCTACACCTTC	CASRVRTGEHYGYTF
TRBV29-1	NA	NA	TRBJ1-5	TGCAGCGTTGTGGAGGGAGGGCAGCCCCAGCATTTT	CSVVEGGQPQHF
TRBV7-9	NA	TRBD1	TRBJ1-1	TGTGCCAGCAGCTCGAGACAGGGGTTAGTGAACACTGAAGCTTTCTTT	CASSSRQGLVNTEAFF
TRBV5-4	NA	NA	TRBJ2-5	TGTGCCAGCAGCCATTCGGGGGGCGTAGAGACCCAGTACTTC	CASSHSGGVETQYF
TRBV28	NA	NA	TRBJ1-4	TGTGCCAGCAGTTTCTATAATGAAAAACTGTTTTTT	CASSFYNEKLFF
TRBV15	NA	NA	TRBJ1-1	TGTGCCACCAGCAGATCGACAGTGGGGCAATCTAACACTGAAGCTTTCTTT	CATSRSTVGQSNTEAFF
TRBV9	NA	NA	TRBJ1-1	TGTGCCAGCAGCGTGGGGTTGGGGGGGGAGGGGACTGAAGCTTTCTTT	CASSVGLGGEGTEAFF
TRBV5-1	once	NA	TRBJ2-5	TGCGCCAGCAGCTTTACGCAGGGGTGGCGAGAGACCCAGTACTTC	CASSFTQGWRETQYF
TRBV28	NA	NA	TRBJ1-2	TGTGCCAGCAGCTATGGGGGGGCCTATGGCTACACCTTC	CASSYGGAYGYTF
TRBV19	NA	TRBD1	TRBJ1-6	TGTGCCAGTAGTTCTGGACAGGGGGCCCTGTATAATTCACCCCTCCACTTT	CASSSGQGALYNSPLHF
TRBV5-1	once	TRBD1	TRBJ2-2	TGCGCCAGCAGCCTACGGACAGGTACCGGGGAGCTGTTTTTT	CASSLRTGTGELFF
TRBV2	NA	TRBD1	TRBJ1-6	TGTGCCAGCAGGGGCTGGACAGGTCAATCACCCCTCCACTTT	CASRGWTGQSPLHF
TRBV19	NA	NA	TRBJ1-1	TGTGCCAGTAGTCCACGGACGGCTCGGGGCACTGAAGCTTTCTTT	CASSPRTARGTEAFF
TRBV9	NA	NA	TRBJ1-5	TGTGCCAGCAGCGCCACCGGAGTTAGCGGTCAGCCCCAGCATTTT	CASSATGVSGQPQHF
TRBV7-2	many	TRBD1	TRBJ1-1	TGTGCCAGCAGGGCCACAGGGGGGCGGACTGAAGCTTTCTTT	CASRATGGRTEAFF
TRBV7-8	NA	NA	TRBJ1-1	TGTGCCAGCAGCTTCGGACTTCGACAGGAATACACTGAAGCTTTCTTT	CASSFGLRQEYTEAFF
TRBV7-2	few	NA	TRBJ1-3	TGTGCCAGCAGTTCGCAGGGAACGTCGGGAAACACCATATATTTT	CASSSQGTSGNTIYF
TRBV25-1	NA	TRBD1	TRBJ2-1	TGTGCCAGCAGTCAACCCGGGACAGGGAGGAATGAGCAGTTCTTC	CASSQPGTGRNEQFF
TRBV10-3	once	NA	TRBJ1-4	TGTGCCATCAGTCCTCGGGGGGCTAGCGGAAAACTGTTTTTT	CAISPRGASGKLFF
TRBV7-7	NA	NA	TRBJ2-1	TGTGCCAGCAGCTTAGGTCTCTCCTACAATGAGCAGTTCTTC	CASSLGLSYNEQFF